Listed here are 28 T cell receptor beta chains from one sample, sequenced in a study of shared clonotypes between healthy human individuals. The repertoire was sequenced with immunoSEQ multiplex PCR; TCRdb's copy has only in-frame clones and lacks some. The sample has 1.6 million or so clones; approximately 96% are singletons. The source material was naive CD4+ T cells sorted from blood. Described subset: CD45RA+ positively selected. The receptors come from a man aged 25-45 years in good health.

This chain joins TRBV14 and TRBJ2-1; 9 bases map to TRBD2. The CDR3 contains 17 residues. V lost 4 bases to trimming and J lost 4 bases; unmatched junction nucleotides: 11. CDR1 is SGHDN and CDR2 is FVKESK in the germline V gene. CDR3: CASSPHSLAGSYNEQFF. CDR3 DNA: TGTGCCAGCAGCCCCCATTCTCTAGCGGGATCATACAATGAGCAGTTCTTC.

The chain joins TRBV5-4 to TRBJ2-1; TRBD1 matches at 10 bases. The J segment lost 4 bases and the V segment lost 1 base, leaving 11 bases of the junction unmatched. The CDR3 covers 18 residues. The germline CDR1 and CDR2 sequences are SGHNT and YYREEE (reference sequence). The CDR3 protein is CASSLNRYGQGEYNEQFF. DNA for the CDR3: TGTGCCAGCAGCTTGAACCGATATGGACAGGGGGAATACAATGAGCAGTTCTTC.

The rearrangement links TRBV7-3 to TRBJ2-2, with D maybe TRBD2 (5 bases). CDR3 length: 13 residues. V was shortened by 5 bases and J by 7 bases, with 11 bases between the two germline ends. CDR1 and CDR2 from the germline V gene are SGHTA and FQGTGA. As DNA, the CDR3 is TGTGCCAGCAGCCCTGGCGGGCGCGGGGAGCTGTTTTTT. Amino acids: CASSPGGRGELFF.

In its sample, this clone was seen a few times. Other DNA sequences from this sample encode an identical CDR3 as well. The V and J genes are TRBV27 and TRBJ1-5; 8 bases agree with TRBD1. Trimming at V came to 5 bases and at J to 1 base, leaving 4 bases not matched to a gene. The length of the CDR3 is 15 residues. Germline V gives CDR1 MNHEY, CDR2 SMNVEV (reference sequence). CDR3 DNA sequence: TGTGCCAGCAGTCCGGACAGGGTAAGCAATCAGCCCCAGCATTTT. Its translation is CASSPDRVSNQPQHF.

The chain couples TRBV30 to TRBJ2-7, with D perhaps TRBD1 (6 bases). Germline CDR1 reads GTSNPN; CDR2 reads SVGIG (reference sequence). This CDR3 has 14 residues. V lost 5 bases, J lost 5 bases, and 19 bases lay in between. CDR3 sequence: CAWRPGQQRDEQYF. In nucleotides, the CDR3 is TGTGCCTGGCGTCCGGGACAACAAAGGGACGAGCAGTACTTC.

The chain is built from TRBV19 and TRBJ2-3, with D unclear. The CDR3 extends over 14 amino acids. The germline V and J ends were trimmed by 4 bases and 2 bases, with 10 bases remaining between them. The germline V gene has CDR1 LNHDA and CDR2 SQIVND (reference sequence). The CDR3 nucleotides are TGTGCCAGTAGTAGACACGGAGTCACAGATACGCAGTATTTT. Amino acids: CASSRHGVTDTQYF.

The gene calls are TRBV28 and TRBJ1-1, with TRBD1 as a possible D gene (5 bases). Trimming cost V 5 bases and J 0 bases, with 10 bases left between them. CDR3 length equals 14 residues. CDR1 is MDHEN and CDR2 is SYDVKM in the germline V gene. DNA of the CDR3: TGTGCCAGCAGTCTACCAGGGATGAACACTGAAGCTTTCTTT. Amino acids: CASSLPGMNTEAFF.

The chain has TRBV2 and TRBJ2-7; TRBD1 agrees at 7 bases. The CDR3 consists of 15 residues. V shed 7 bases and J 6 bases; nucleotides not matched to a gene: 15. The germline CDR1 and CDR2 sequences are SNHLY and FYNNEI. CDR3 sequence reads: CASTRTGTAFGEQYF. The CDR3 DNA reads TGTGCCAGCACTCGAACCGGGACAGCGTTTGGCGAGCAGTACTTC.

The V and J genes are TRBV2 and TRBJ1-5; no definite D call. CDR1 and CDR2 from the germline V gene are SNHLY and FYNNEI. This CDR3 has 13 amino acids. V was trimmed by 5 bases and J by 5 bases, leaving 10 bases between them. In DNA, the CDR3 is TGTGCCAGCAGTCAAGGGATCCATCAGCCCCAGCATTTT. Its protein is CASSQGIHQPQHF.

V usage is TRBV28 and J usage is TRBJ2-2; TRBD2 agrees at 7 bases. The V and J ends lost 3 bases and 1 base, in that order; junction bases with no gene match: 23. This CDR3 contains 22 residues. Germline V gene sequence: CDR1 MDHEN, CDR2 SYDVKM. The CDR3 DNA follows: TGTGCCAGCAGTTTTGACCTCGGGGCTAGCGGATCCTCACACTGGAACACCGGGGAGCTGTTTTTT. Amino acid sequence: CASSFDLGASGSSHWNTGELFF.

The rearrangement uses TRBV5-1 and TRBJ2-5; 9 bases match TRBD1. Germline lookup yields CDR1 SGHRS and CDR2 YFSETQ. The CDR3 has 16 residues. The ends lost 4 bases at V and 1 base at J; junction bases unmatched: 8. This chain's CDR3 is CASSTTGQGPQETQYF. The CDR3, as DNA: TGCGCCAGCAGCACCACCGGACAGGGGCCCCAAGAGACCCAGTACTTC.

The gene calls are TRBV6-6 and TRBJ2-1; no firm D call. Germline CDR1 MNHNY, CDR2 SVGAGI (reference sequence). This CDR3 contains 13 residues. Trimming took 3 bases from V and 9 from J, leaving 12 bases between them. Written as DNA, the CDR3 is TGTGCCAGCAGTTATCACGTCCGAGGTGAGCAGTTCTTC. Protein: CASSYHVRGEQFF.

This chain's CDR3 is CASSASSIGELFF. As DNA, the CDR3 is TGTGCCAGCAGTGCGAGTTCTATCGGGGAGCTGTTTTTT. The rearrangement uses TRBV6-1 and TRBJ2-2; D remains unclear. Germline V gives CDR1 MNHNS, CDR2 SASEGT. Trimming took 4 bases from V and 7 from J, leaving 10 bases between them. This CDR3 region has 13 residues.

With respect to this clone: Additional DNA sequences in this sample encode the identical CDR3. The chain couples TRBV5-6 to TRBJ2-7; D possibly corresponds to TRBD2 (5 bases). Trimming shortened V by 4 bases and J by 5 bases, and 10 bases separated the two germline ends. Germline-derived CDR1 and CDR2 are SGHDT and YYEEEE. CDR3 size: 12 residues. CDR3 in DNA: TGTGCCAGCAGCCCGGGAACCCACGAGCAGTACTTC. Amino acid sequence: CASSPGTHEQYF.

This sequence joins TRBV28 and TRBJ1-2; no firm D call. V lost 3 bases and J lost 4, with 12 bases in between. The CDR3 covers 14 residues. The V gene's germline CDR1 is MDHEN and CDR2 SYDVKM. Here the CDR3 reads CASSFGRSLYGYTF. DNA of the CDR3: TGTGCCAGCAGTTTTGGCAGAAGTCTCTATGGCTACACCTTC.

The J gene is TRBJ1-4, the V gene TRBV9; weak D call: TRBD1 (6 bases). Per germline, CDR1 SGDLS and CDR2 YYNGEE. There are 16 residues in the CDR3. Trimming removed 4 bases from V and 8 bases from J, with 21 bases in between. The CDR3 sequence: CASSLTSGGSIEKLFF. In nucleotides, the CDR3 is TGTGCCAGCAGCCTGACGTCGGGGGGCTCGATCGAAAAACTGTTTTTT.

The V gene is TRBV9, the J gene TRBJ2-1, with a tentative D call TRBD1 (5 bases). V lost 2 bases and J 7 bases, leaving 16 bases between the germline ends. Germline V lookup: CDR1 SGDLS, CDR2 YYNGEE. This CDR3 contains 15 residues. CDR3 bases: TGTGCCAGCAGCGTGGGGCCGCAAAATGTGAATGAGCAGTTCTTC. It specifies CASSVGPQNVNEQFF.

The chain carries TRBV5-6 and TRBJ2-1; D is undetermined. V was cut by 3 bases and J by 9 bases, with 7 bases left in between. This CDR3 has 11 residues. The germline CDR1 and CDR2 sequences are SGHDT and YYEEEE. The CDR3 bases are TGTGCCAGCAGCTGGTTCGGTGAGCAGTTCTTC. This translates into CASSWFGEQFF.

This clone came up once. The chain uses TRBV11-2 and TRBJ2-1, with TRBD2 matching 8 bases. This CDR3 comprises 17 residues. J was trimmed by 4 bases and V by 1 base; bases with no gene match: 9. CDR1 and CDR2 from the germline V gene are SGHAT and FQNNGV. CDR3 in DNA: TGTGCCAGCAGCTTAGTCTCTGCGGGAGGCGTTTACAATGAGCAGTTCTTC. Encoded protein: CASSLVSAGGVYNEQFF.

The chain uses TRBV7-9 and TRBJ1-4; D is ambiguous. CDR1 and CDR2 (germline): SEHNR, FQNEAQ (reference sequence). This CDR3 has 13 residues. The germline V and J ends were trimmed by 4 bases and 4 bases, with 7 bases remaining between them. CDR3 amino acids: CASSSIHNEKLFF. As DNA, the CDR3 is TGTGCCAGCAGCTCCATTCATAATGAAAAACTGTTTTTT.

The chain is built from TRBV5-5 and TRBJ1-5; D is undetermined. The germline V and J ends were trimmed by 0 bases and 9 bases, with 10 bases remaining between them. The CDR3 extends over 13 amino acids. Germline CDR1 is SGHKS and CDR2 is YYEKEE (reference sequence). The CDR3 region has the DNA TGTGCCAGCAGCTTGGCCTTTTTGGGGCCCCAGCATTTT. It encodes CASSLAFLGPQHF.

As concerns this clone: The sample carries other DNA sequences with the same CDR3. The V and J genes are TRBV10-1 and TRBJ2-7, with D perhaps being TRBD1 or TRBD2 (6 bases each). The CDR3 extends over 13 amino acids. From germline, CDR1 is WNHNN and CDR2 SYGVQD (reference sequence). V lost 3 bases, J lost 1 base, and 7 bases lay in between. This CDR3 is CASSEGGSYEQYF. For the CDR3, the DNA is TGCGCCAGCAGTGAAGGGGGGTCCTACGAGCAGTACTTC.

Of note for this clone: A read error is likely, as this CDR3 ends without the conserved phenylalanine or tryptophan. No DNA is shown, since the ends of the CDR3 on it are uncertain; the CDR3 is the one TCRdb lists. The rearrangement uses TRBV12-1 and TRBJ1-2. TRBV12-1 is reported as a pseudogene. Termini included, the CDR3 measures 11 amino acids. CDR3 region: CASSRAMVTPR.

The chain recombines TRBV7-6 with TRBJ2-2; 8 bases fit TRBD2. CDR1 and CDR2 (germline): SGHVS, FNYEAQ. Trimming removed 2 bases from V and 5 bases from J; junction bases left unmatched: 4. This CDR3 is 15 amino acids long. The CDR3 reads CASSLQLAGTGELFF. DNA of the CDR3: TGTGCCAGCAGCTTACAGTTAGCGGGGACCGGGGAGCTGTTTTTT.

This chain links TRBV5-5 with TRBJ2-1, with TRBD2 matching over 12 bases. CDR1 SGHKS and CDR2 YYEKEE come from the germline V gene (reference sequence). This CDR3 region has 18 residues. Unmatched junction bases numbered 9, after V lost 5 bases and J lost 0 bases. CDR3 sequence (DNA): TGTGCCAGCAGGTTTGGACTAGCGGGACCTGGCTCCTACAATGAGCAGTTCTTC. As protein: CASRFGLAGPGSYNEQFF.

The chain uses TRBV7-6 and TRBJ2-1; D is perhaps TRBD2 (6 bases). This CDR3 is 13 amino acids long. The V and J ends lost 2 bases and 9 bases respectively, with 11 bases between them. Germline CDR1 reads SGHVS; CDR2 reads FNYEAQ. The CDR3 nucleotides read TGTGCCAGCAGCTTACCAGGAGGGAGTGAGCAGTTCTTC. This sequence encodes CASSLPGGSEQFF.

The chain links TRBV7-8 to TRBJ1-3, with D possibly TRBD1 on 5 matching bases. Per the germline V gene, CDR1 is SGHVS and CDR2 is FQNEAQ. The CDR3 runs to 14 residues. Trimming left V 5 bases short and J 3 bases short, with 11 bases between. The CDR3 bases are TGTGCCAGCAGCCCCCGGGGCATTGGAAACACCATATATTTT. Translation: CASSPRGIGNTIYF. Supplemented by reference TRBV7-8 and TRBJ1-3, the full variable domain reads GAGVSQSPRYKVAKRGQDVALRCDPISGHVSLFWYQQALGQGPEFLTYFQNEAQLDKSGLPSDRFFAERPEGSVSTLKIQRTQQEDSAVYLCASSPRGIGNTIYFGEGSWLTVV.

The rearrangement uses TRBV25-1 and TRBJ1-5; D unresolved. The CDR3 runs 14 residues. CDR1 is MGHDK and CDR2 is SYGVNS in the germline V gene. The germline V and J ends were trimmed by 3 bases and 2 bases, with 8 bases remaining between them. The CDR3 sequence is CASSEGMGNQPQHF. CDR3 coding DNA: TGTGCCAGCAGTGAGGGCATGGGCAATCAGCCCCAGCATTTT.